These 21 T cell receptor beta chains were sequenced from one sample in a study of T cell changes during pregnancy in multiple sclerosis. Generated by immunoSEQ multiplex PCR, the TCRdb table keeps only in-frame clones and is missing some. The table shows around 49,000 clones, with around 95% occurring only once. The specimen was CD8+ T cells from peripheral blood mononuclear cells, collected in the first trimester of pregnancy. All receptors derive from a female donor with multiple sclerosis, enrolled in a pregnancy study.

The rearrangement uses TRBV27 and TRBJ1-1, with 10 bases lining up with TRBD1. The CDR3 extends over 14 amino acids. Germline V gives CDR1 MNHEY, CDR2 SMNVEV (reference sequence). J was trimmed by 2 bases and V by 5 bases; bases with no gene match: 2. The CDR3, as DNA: TGTGCCAGCAGTCGGGACAGGGGAAACACTGAAGCTTTCTTT. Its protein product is CASSRDRGNTEAFF.

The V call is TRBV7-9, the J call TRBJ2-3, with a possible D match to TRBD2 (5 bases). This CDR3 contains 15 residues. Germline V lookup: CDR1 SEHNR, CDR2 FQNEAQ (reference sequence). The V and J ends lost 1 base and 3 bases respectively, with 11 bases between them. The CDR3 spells CASSLVSGMTDTQYF. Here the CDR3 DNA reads TGTGCCAGCAGCTTAGTTTCGGGAATGACAGATACGCAGTATTTT.

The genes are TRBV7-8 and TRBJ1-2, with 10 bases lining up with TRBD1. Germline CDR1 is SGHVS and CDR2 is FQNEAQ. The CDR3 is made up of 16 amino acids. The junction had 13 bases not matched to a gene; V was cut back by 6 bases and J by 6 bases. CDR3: CASSSTLDRGLDGYTF. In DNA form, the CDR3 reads TGTGCCAGCAGTTCTACTCTCGACAGGGGGCTGGATGGCTACACCTTC.

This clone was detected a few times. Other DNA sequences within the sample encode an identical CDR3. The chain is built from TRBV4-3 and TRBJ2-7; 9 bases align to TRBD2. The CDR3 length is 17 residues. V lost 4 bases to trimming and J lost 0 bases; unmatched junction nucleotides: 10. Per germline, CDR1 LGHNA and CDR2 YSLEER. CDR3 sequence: CASSPSYSGRSSYEQYF. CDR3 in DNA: TGCGCCAGCAGCCCGTCTTATAGCGGGAGAAGCTCCTACGAGCAGTACTTC.

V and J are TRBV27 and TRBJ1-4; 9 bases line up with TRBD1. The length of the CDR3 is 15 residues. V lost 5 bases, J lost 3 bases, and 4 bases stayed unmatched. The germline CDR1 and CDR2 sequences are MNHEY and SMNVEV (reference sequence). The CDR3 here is CASSAGTGSNEKLFF. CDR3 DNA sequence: TGTGCCAGCAGTGCCGGGACAGGGTCTAATGAAAAACTGTTTTTT.

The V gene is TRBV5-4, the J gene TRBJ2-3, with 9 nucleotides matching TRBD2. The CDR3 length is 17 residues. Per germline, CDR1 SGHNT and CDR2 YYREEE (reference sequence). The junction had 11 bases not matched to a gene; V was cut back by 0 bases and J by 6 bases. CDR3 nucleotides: TGTGCCAGCAGCTTGGTTCCGGGCGGGAGGGGACTTGATACGCAGTATTTT. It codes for CASSLVPGGRGLDTQYF.

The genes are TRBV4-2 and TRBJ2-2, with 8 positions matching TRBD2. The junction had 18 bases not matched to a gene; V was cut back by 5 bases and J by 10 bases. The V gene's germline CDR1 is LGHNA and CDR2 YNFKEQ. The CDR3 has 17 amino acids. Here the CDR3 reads CASSAVGSGAPRVELFF. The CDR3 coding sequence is TGTGCCAGCAGCGCTGTGGGTAGCGGGGCCCCTCGGGTGGAGCTGTTTTTT.

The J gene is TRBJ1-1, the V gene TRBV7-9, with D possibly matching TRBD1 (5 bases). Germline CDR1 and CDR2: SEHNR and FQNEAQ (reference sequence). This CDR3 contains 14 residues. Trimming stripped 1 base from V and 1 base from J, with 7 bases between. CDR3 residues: CASSLVRENTEAFF. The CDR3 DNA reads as TGTGCCAGCAGCTTAGTCAGGGAGAACACTGAAGCTTTCTTT.

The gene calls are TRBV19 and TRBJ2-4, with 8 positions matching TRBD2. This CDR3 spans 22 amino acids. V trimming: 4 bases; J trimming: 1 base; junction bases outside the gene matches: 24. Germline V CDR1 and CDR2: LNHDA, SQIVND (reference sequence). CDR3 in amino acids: CASSRTLAGYPPPPQAKNIQYF. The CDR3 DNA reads TGTGCCAGTAGTAGAACGCTAGCGGGCTACCCGCCTCCACCGCAGGCCAAAAACATTCAGTACTTC.

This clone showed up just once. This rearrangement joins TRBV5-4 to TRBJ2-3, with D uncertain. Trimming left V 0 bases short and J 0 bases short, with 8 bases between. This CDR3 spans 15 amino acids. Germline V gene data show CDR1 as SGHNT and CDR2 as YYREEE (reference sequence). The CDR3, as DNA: TGTGCCAGCAGCTTGGGGGTTAGCAGCACAGATACGCAGTATTTT. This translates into CASSLGVSSTDTQYF. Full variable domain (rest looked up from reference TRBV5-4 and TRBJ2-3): ETGVTQSPTHLIKTRGQQVTLRCSSQSGHNTVSWYQQALGQGPQFIFQYYREEENGRGNFPPRFSGLQFPNYSSELNVNALELDDSALYLCASSLGVSSTDTQYFGPGTRLTVL.

CDR3 sequence reads: CASRPSPGGTDTQYF. For the CDR3, the DNA is TGCGCCAGCAGGCCATCGCCAGGGGGGACAGATACGCAGTATTTT. The rearrangement uses TRBV4-3 and TRBJ2-3; a weak D match, TRBD1 (7 bases). V was trimmed by 6 bases and J by 3 bases, leaving 16 bases between them. This CDR3 is 15 amino acids long. Germline loops: CDR1 LGHNA, CDR2 YSLEER.

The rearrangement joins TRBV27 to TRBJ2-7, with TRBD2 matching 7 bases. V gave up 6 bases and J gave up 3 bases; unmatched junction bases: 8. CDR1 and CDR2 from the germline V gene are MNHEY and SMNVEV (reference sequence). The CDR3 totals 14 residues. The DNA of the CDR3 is TGTGCCAGCAGCCCCGGGCCGGGAGGCTACGAGCAGTACTTC. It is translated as CASSPGPGGYEQYF.

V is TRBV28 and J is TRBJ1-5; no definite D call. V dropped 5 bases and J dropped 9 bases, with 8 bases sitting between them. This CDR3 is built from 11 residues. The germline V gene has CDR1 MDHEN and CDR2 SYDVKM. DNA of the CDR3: TGTGCCAGCAGTGAAGAGGGGCCCCAGCATTTT. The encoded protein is CASSEEGPQHF.

Here the CDR3 reads CASSLGSAEAFF. CDR3 nucleotide sequence: TGTGCCAGTAGCCTCGGGTCGGCTGAAGCTTTCTTT. V usage is TRBV19 and J usage is TRBJ1-1; D not resolved. Germline V lookup: CDR1 LNHDA, CDR2 SQIVND (reference sequence). V lost 6 bases and J 6 bases, leaving 11 bases between the germline ends. The CDR3 runs 12 residues.

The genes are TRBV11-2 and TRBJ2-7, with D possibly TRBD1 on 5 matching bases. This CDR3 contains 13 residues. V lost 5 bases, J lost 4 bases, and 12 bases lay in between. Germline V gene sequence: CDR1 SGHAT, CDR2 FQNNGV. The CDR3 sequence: CASSHDSGYEQYF. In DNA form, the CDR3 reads TGTGCCAGCAGCCACGACAGTGGATACGAGCAGTACTTC.

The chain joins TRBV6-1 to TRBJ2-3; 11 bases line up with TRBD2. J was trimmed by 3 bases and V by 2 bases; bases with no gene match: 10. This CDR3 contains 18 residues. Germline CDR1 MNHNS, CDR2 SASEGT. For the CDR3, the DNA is TGTGCCAGCAGTGAAACCCAGATACTAGCGGGAGAGACAGATACGCAGTATTTT. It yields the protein CASSETQILAGETDTQYF.

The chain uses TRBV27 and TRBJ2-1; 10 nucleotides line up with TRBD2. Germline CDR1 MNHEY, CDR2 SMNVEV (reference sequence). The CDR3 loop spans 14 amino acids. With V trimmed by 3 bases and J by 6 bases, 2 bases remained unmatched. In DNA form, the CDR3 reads TGTGCCAGCAGTTTCAGCGGGAGGGCCAATGAGCAGTTCTTC. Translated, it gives CASSFSGRANEQFF.

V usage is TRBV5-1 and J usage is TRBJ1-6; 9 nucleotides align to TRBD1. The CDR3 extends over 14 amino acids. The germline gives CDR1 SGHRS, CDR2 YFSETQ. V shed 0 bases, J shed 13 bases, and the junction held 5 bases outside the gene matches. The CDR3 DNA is TGCGCCAGCAGCTTGGGACAGGGGGGTCTTCCCCTCCACTTT. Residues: CASSLGQGGLPLHF.

CDR3 residues: CSVRGGGITNTEAFF. The CDR3 bases are TGCAGCGTTAGAGGCGGGGGGATTACGAACACTGAAGCTTTCTTT. This chain connects TRBV29-1 to TRBJ1-1, with D tentatively TRBD1 (5 bases). The CDR3 totals 15 residues. Germline CDR1 SQVTM, CDR2 ANQGSEA. V lost 5 bases and J 1 base, leaving 17 bases between the germline ends.

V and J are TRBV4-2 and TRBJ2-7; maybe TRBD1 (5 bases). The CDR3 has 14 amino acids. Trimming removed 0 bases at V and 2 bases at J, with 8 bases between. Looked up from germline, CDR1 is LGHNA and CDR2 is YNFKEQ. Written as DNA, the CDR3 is TGTGCCAGCAGCCAAGACCAGGGCCCCTACGAGCAGTACTTC. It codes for CASSQDQGPYEQYF.

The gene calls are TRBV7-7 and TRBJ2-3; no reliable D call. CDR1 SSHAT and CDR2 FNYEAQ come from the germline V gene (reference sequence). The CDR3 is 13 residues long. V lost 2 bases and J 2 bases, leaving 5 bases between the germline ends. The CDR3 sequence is CASSLTYTDTQYF. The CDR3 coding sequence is TGTGCCAGCAGCTTAACTTACACAGATACGCAGTATTTT.